The sequence of this T cell receptor beta chain was determined in a study of blood T cells in healthy people across ages. Primers used in a second PCR of about 6 to 11 cycles were a sample-barcoded 5' primer and a J-beta primer mix. All samples yielded 3 million or more CDR3-containing paired-end reads. TCRdb recomputed calls from the 5' RACE reads with MiXCR, one row per CDR3 protein. The sample includes hundreds of thousands of distinct CDR3 sequences, under 65% of them seen just once. General study findings and limits: Both higher diversity and more naive CD4+ cells marked long-lived donors when set against aged donors. Older age coincided with a roughly linear decline in TCR beta diversity per million T cells.

Donors were healthy Caucasian individuals from Russia aged about 6 to 90. To note about this clonotype: The antigen is unknown.

There are 13 residues in the CDR3. Germline V lookup: CDR1 SGHVS, CDR2 FNYEAQ. Trimming left V 5 bases short and J 8 bases short, with 14 bases between. The sequence derives from a man aged 60-69 years in good health. The V gene is TRBV7-6, the J gene TRBJ2-3; no reliable D call. Source material: blood. The CDR3 protein is CASSPISPSTQYF. The CDR3, as DNA: TGTGCCAGCAGCCCCATCTCGCCAAGTACGCAGTATTTT.